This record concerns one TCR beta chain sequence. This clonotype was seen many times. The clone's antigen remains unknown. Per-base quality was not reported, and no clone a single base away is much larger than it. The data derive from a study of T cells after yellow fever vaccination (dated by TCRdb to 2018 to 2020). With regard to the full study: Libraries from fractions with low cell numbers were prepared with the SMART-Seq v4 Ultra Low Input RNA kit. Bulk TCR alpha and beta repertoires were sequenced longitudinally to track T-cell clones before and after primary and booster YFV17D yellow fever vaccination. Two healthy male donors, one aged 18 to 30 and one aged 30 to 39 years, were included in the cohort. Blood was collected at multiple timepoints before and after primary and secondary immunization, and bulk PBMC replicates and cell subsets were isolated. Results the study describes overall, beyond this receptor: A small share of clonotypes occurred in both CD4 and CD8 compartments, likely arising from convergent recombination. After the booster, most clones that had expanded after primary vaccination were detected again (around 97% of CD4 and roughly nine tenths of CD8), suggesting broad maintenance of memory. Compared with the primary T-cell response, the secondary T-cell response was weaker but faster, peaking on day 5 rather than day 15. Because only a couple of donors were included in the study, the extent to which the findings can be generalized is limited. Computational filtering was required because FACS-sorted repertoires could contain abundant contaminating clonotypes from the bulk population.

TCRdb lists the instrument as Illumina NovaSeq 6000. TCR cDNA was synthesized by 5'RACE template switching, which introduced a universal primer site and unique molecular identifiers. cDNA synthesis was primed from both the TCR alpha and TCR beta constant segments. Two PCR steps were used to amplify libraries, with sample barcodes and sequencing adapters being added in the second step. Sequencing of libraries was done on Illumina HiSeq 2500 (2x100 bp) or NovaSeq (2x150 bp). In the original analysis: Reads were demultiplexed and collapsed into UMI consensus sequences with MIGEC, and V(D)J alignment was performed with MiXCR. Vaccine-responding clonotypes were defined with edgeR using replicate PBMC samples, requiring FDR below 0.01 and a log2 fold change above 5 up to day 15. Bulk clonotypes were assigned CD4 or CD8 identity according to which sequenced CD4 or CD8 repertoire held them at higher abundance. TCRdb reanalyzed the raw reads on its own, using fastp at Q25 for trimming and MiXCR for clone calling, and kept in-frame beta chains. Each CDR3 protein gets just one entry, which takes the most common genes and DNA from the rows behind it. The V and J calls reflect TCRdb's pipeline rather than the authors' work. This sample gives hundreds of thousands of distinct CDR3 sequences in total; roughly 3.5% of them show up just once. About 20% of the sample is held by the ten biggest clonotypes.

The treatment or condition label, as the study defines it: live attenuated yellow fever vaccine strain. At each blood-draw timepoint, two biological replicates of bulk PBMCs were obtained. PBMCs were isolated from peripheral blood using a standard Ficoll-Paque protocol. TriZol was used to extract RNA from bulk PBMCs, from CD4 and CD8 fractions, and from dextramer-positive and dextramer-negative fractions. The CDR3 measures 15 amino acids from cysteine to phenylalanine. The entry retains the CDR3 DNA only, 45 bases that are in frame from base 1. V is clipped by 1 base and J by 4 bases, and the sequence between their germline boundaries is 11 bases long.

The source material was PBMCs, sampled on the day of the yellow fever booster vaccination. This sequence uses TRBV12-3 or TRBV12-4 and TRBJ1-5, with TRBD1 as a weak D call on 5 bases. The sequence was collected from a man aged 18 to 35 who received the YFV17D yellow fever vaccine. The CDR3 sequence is CASSLGGRGNQPQHF. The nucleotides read TGTGCCAGCAGTTTAGGGGGGAGGGGAAATCAGCCCCAGCATTTT.